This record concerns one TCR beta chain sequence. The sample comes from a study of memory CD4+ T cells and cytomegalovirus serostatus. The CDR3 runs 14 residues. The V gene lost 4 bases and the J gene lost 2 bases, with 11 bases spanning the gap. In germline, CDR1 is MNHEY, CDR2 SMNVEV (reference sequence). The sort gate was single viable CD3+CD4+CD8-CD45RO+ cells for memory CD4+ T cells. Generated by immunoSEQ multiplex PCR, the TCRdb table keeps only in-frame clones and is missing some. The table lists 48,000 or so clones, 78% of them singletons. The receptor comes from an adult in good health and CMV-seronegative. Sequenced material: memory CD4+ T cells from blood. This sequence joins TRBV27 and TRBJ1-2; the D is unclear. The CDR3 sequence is CASSWKDPNYGYTF. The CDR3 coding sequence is TGTGCCAGCAGTTGGAAGGACCCAAACTATGGCTACACCTTC.